These 20 T cell receptor beta chains were sequenced from one sample in a study of OX40 agonist ivuxolimab in advanced cancers. The table came from immunoSEQ multiplex PCR; TCRdb's copy has only in-frame clones and leaves some out. The data contain 100,000 or so clones, approximately 95% of them singletons. The sequencing here drew on CD4+ or CD8+ T cells sorted from blood, taken in a trial of the OX40 agonist ivuxolimab. All receptors come from an adult with an advanced solid tumor such as melanoma, head and neck, liver or kidney cancer.

V is TRBV11-3 and J is TRBJ2-3; D is perhaps TRBD2 (5 bases). Germline CDR1 and CDR2: SGHNT and YENEEA. V lost 2 bases to trimming and J lost 4 bases, with 10 bases between them. CDR3 length: 14 residues. CDR3 DNA sequence: TGTGCCAGCAGCTTATTCGGGGTTTCAGATACGCAGTATTTT. This gives the protein CASSLFGVSDTQYF.

The genes are TRBV18 and TRBJ2-7; no firm D call. V lost 3 bases and J lost 1, with 10 bases in between. The CDR3 totals 14 residues. Germline V gene sequence: CDR1 KGHSH, CDR2 LQKENI. CDR3 residues: CASSPRIGSYEQYF. CDR3 DNA: TGTGCCAGCTCACCCCGGATAGGATCCTACGAGCAGTACTTC. Supplemented by reference TRBV18 and TRBJ2-7, the full variable domain reads NAGVMQNPRHLVRRRGQEARLRCSPMKGHSHVYWYRQLPEEGLKFMVYLQKENIIDESGMPKERFSAEFPKEGPSILRIQQVVRGDSAAYFCASSPRIGSYEQYFGPGTRLTVT.

This chain connects TRBV6-1 to TRBJ2-3, with 8 bases aligning to TRBD2. After removal of 3 bases from V and 5 bases from J, the junction contained 10 bases not matched to a gene. The CDR3 loop spans 16 amino acids. Germline loops: CDR1 MNHNS, CDR2 SASEGT. In nucleotides, the CDR3 is TGTGCCAGCAGTGAGAGATCGGGGGGGCGTGGAGATACGCAGTATTTT. Protein: CASSERSGGRGDTQYF.

The rearrangement uses TRBV28 and TRBJ2-7; D unclear. This CDR3 has 15 amino acids. CDR1 MDHEN and CDR2 SYDVKM come from the germline V gene. The V gene lost 4 bases and the J gene lost 0 bases, with 13 bases spanning the gap. CDR3 DNA: TGTGCCAGCAGTTACCCCAGCAGGTCCTCCTACGAGCAGTACTTC. Amino acids: CASSYPSRSSYEQYF.

The rearrangement links TRBV4-1 to TRBJ2-2, with 12 bases identical to TRBD2. Germline V gene data show CDR1 as MGHRA and CDR2 as YSYEKL. The junction had 9 bases not matched to a gene; V was cut back by 2 bases and J by 2 bases. The CDR3 totals 19 residues. Here the CDR3 reads CASSQPILAGGTNTGELFF. The CDR3 DNA is TGCGCCAGCAGCCAACCCATACTAGCGGGGGGCACCAACACCGGGGAGCTGTTTTTT.

This clone was picked up one time. This CDR3 is CASSLLTGGGTGELFF. The DNA for the CDR3 is TGTGCCAGCAGTTTATTAACAGGGGGCGGAACCGGGGAGCTGTTTTTT. The V call is TRBV27, the J call TRBJ2-2, with TRBD1 matching over 9 bases. The CDR3 runs to 16 residues. J was trimmed by 5 bases and V by 1 base; bases with no gene match: 5. CDR1 is MNHEY and CDR2 is SMNVEV in the germline V gene (reference sequence).

The chain employs TRBV7-9 and TRBJ2-1; possible D gene TRBD1, 6 bases. There are 15 residues in the CDR3. The V and J ends lost 7 bases and 5 bases respectively, with 18 bases between them. Germline-derived CDR1 and CDR2 are SEHNR and FQNEAQ (reference sequence). Written as DNA, the CDR3 is TGTGCCAGCACCCCCCGGGACACCCCACACAATGAGCAGTTCTTC. Translation gives CASTPRDTPHNEQFF.

J is TRBJ1-2 and V is TRBV19, with 8 bases lining up with TRBD1. CDR1 and CDR2 from the germline V gene are LNHDA and SQIVND (reference sequence). With V trimmed by 7 bases and J by 8 bases, 6 bases remained unmatched. CDR3 length: 12 residues. As DNA, the CDR3 is TGTGCCAGTACCAGGACAGGGTCCGGCTACACCTTC. Protein: CASTRTGSGYTF.

V gene TRBV7-6 combines with J gene TRBJ2-2, with 7 bases identical to TRBD1. V was clipped by 3 bases and J by 0 bases; unmatched bases: 4. The CDR3 contains 16 residues. The germline V gene encodes CDR1 SGHVS and CDR2 FNYEAQ. For the CDR3, the DNA is TGTGCCAGCAGCTTCCACAGGGGAACGAACACCGGGGAGCTGTTTTTT. Protein product: CASSFHRGTNTGELFF.

The chain joins TRBV27 to TRBJ1-6, with 7 bases lining up with TRBD1. The germline V gene encodes CDR1 MNHEY and CDR2 SMNVEV (reference sequence). The length of the CDR3 is 13 residues. V shed 4 bases and J 14 bases; nucleotides not matched to a gene: 8. The chain's CDR3 is CASSYMTGPSLHF. In DNA form, the CDR3 reads TGTGCCAGCAGTTACATGACAGGGCCATCCCTCCACTTT.

The V and J genes are TRBV12-1 and TRBJ2-3; the DNA was not compared with TRBD2, the D call given in the table. TRBV12-1 is assigned pseudogene status. The CDR3 spans 16 residues. Here the CDR3 DNA reads TGTGCCAGCAGCTTTGCACTAGCGCCTAGCACAGATACGCAGTATTTT. Translated: CASSFALAPSTDTQYF.

The rearrangement joins TRBV28 to TRBJ1-1, with D uncertain. The germline gives CDR1 MDHEN, CDR2 SYDVKM. The length of the CDR3 is 13 residues. Trimming shortened V by 5 bases and J by 1 base, and 8 bases separated the two germline ends. The CDR3 DNA sequence: TGTGCCAGCAGTACTGACGAGAACACTGAAGCTTTCTTT. Translation gives CASSTDENTEAFF.

The V call is TRBV6-6, the J call TRBJ1-2, with unresolved D. Trimming cost V 6 bases and J 2 bases, with 10 bases left between them. CDR3 length: 13 residues. Germline V gene lookup returns CDR1 MNHNY and CDR2 SVGAGI (reference sequence). CDR3 amino acids: CASSPGVNYGYTF. The CDR3 region has the DNA TGTGCCAGCAGCCCCGGCGTAAACTATGGCTACACCTTC.

Remarks on this clone: An end of the junction does not agree with germline; a read error may underlie this. The chain combines TRBV6-6 with TRBJ2-2; D may be TRBD2 (5 bases). The germline V gene has CDR1 MNHNY and CDR2 SVGAGI (reference sequence). The CDR3 is 14 residues long. The CDR3 nucleotides are TGTGCCAGCAGTTCCCCGGTGAACACCGGGGAGCTATTTTTT. Translated: CASSSPVNTGELFF.

The V call is TRBV7-2, the J call TRBJ1-4; a possible D gene is TRBD1 (6 bases). The CDR3 extends over 17 amino acids. CDR1 is SGHTA and CDR2 is FQGNSA in the germline V gene. V was cut by 1 base and J by 0 bases, with 12 bases left in between. The CDR3 reads CASSLVGGAATNEKLFF. The CDR3 DNA follows: TGTGCCAGCAGCTTAGTAGGGGGTGCTGCAACTAATGAAAAACTGTTTTTT.

The chain has TRBV9 and TRBJ2-3, with 11 bases identical to TRBD2. Unmatched junction bases numbered 4, after V lost 3 bases and J lost 1 base. CDR3 size: 16 residues. Germline V gives CDR1 SGDLS, CDR2 YYNGEE. Here the CDR3 reads CASSAGTSGGTDTQYF. The CDR3 bases are TGTGCCAGCAGCGCCGGGACTAGCGGAGGCACAGATACGCAGTATTTT.

The chain joins TRBV5-4 to TRBJ2-7, with D perhaps matching TRBD2 (6 bases). Per germline, CDR1 SGHNT and CDR2 YYREEE (reference sequence). V was shortened by 5 bases and J by 0 bases, with 9 bases between the two germline ends. The CDR3 is made up of 13 amino acids. CDR3 loop: CASRVGGSYEQYF. The CDR3 nucleotides are TGTGCCAGCAGGGTCGGGGGCTCCTACGAGCAGTACTTC.

V is TRBV18 and J is TRBJ1-1; 7 bases fit TRBD1. J lost 1 base, V lost 4 bases, and 3 bases had no gene match. Germline values: CDR1 KGHSH, CDR2 LQKENI. This CDR3 has 14 residues. In nucleotides, the CDR3 is TGTGCCAGCTCACAAGGACAGGCGAACACTGAAGCTTTCTTT. Translated, it gives CASSQGQANTEAFF.

The chain carries TRBV5-6 and TRBJ1-5; D not resolved. V lost 4 bases and J lost 6, with 20 bases in between. Per germline, CDR1 SGHDT and CDR2 YYEEEE. The CDR3 spans 16 residues. CDR3 DNA: TGTGCCAGCAGCAGAGGAGAGGTCCCTTTTAGTCAGCCCCAGCATTTT. Amino acids: CASSRGEVPFSQPQHF.

The rearrangement joins TRBV28 to TRBJ1-2; 10 bases are shared with TRBD1. The CDR3 sequence is 16 residues long. The ends lost 11 bases at V and 2 bases at J; junction bases unmatched: 14. Germline V gene sequence: CDR1 MDHEN, CDR2 SYDVKM. CDR3 loop: CASLPGWGQGNYGYTF. CDR3 DNA sequence: TGTGCCTCCTTACCCGGTTGGGGACAGGGGAACTATGGCTACACCTTC.